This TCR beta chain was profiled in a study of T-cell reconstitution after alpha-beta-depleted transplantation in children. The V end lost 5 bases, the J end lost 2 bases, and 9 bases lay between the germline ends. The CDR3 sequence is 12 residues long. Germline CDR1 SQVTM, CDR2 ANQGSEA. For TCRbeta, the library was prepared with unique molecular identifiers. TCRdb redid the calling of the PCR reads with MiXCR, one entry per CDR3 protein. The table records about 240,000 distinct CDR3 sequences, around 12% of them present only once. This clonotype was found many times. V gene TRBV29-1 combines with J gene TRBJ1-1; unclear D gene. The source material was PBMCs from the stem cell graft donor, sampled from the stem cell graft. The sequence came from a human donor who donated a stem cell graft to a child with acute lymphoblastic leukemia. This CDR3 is CSVPGPNTEAFF. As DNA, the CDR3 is TGCAGCGTTCCCGGGCCCAACACTGAAGCTTTCTTT. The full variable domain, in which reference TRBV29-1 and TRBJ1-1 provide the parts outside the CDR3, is SAVISQKPSRDICQRGTSLTIQCQVDSQVTMMFWYRQQPGQSLTLIATANQGSEATYESGFVIDKFPISRPNLTFSTLTVSNMSPEDSSIYLCSVPGPNTEAFFGQGTRLTVV.